A selection of T cell receptor beta chains follows, all from one sample in a study of cytomegalovirus exposure and HLA in healthy donors. Assay used: immunoSEQ multiplex PCR; TCRdb lists only in-frame clones, some missing. The sample has roughly 79,000 clones. Sequencing was performed on PBMCs. These receptors were taken from a young man in good health and CMV-seronegative. Both conserved end residues are part of each CDR3. D genes are given only for firm matches.

j_gene: TRBJ1-5
d_gene: -
v_gene: TRBV25-1
CDR3aa: CASSERGEGNQPQHF
CDR3nt: TGTGCCAGCAGTGAACGGGGGGAGGGCAATCAGCCCCAGCATTTT

j_gene: TRBJ2-2
d_gene: TRBD1
v_gene: TRBV9
CDR3aa: CASSPTGGELFF
CDR3nt: TGTGCCAGCAGCCCGACAGGGGGGGAGCTGTTTTTT

j_gene: TRBJ2-7
d_gene: TRBD2
v_gene: TRBV4-3
CDR3aa: CASSQEVAGGPWGEQYF
CDR3nt: TGCGCCAGCAGCCAGGAGGTAGCGGGAGGCCCGTGGGGGGAGCAGTACTTC

j_gene: TRBJ2-1
d_gene: -
v_gene: TRBV9
CDR3aa: CASSVGGHEQFF
CDR3nt: TGTGCCAGCAGCGTAGGAGGCCATGAGCAGTTCTTC

j_gene: TRBJ2-7
d_gene: TRBD2
v_gene: TRBV5-1
CDR3aa: CASSRGGVPSYEQYF
CDR3nt: TGCGCCAGCAGCCGGGGAGGGGTCCCCTCCTACGAGCAGTACTTC

j_gene: TRBJ1-2
d_gene: -
v_gene: TRBV19
CDR3aa: CASPGYGYTF
CDR3nt: TGTGCCAGCCCCGGCTATGGCTACACCTTC

j_gene: TRBJ1-1
d_gene: -
v_gene: TRBV29-1
CDR3aa: CSVEEQGNTEAFF
CDR3nt: TGCAGCGTTGAAGAACAGGGGAACACTGAAGCTTTCTTT

j_gene: TRBJ2-1
d_gene: TRBD2
v_gene: TRBV4-3
CDR3aa: CASSPGLAGGIDEQFF
CDR3nt: TGCGCCAGCAGCCCGGGACTAGCGGGAGGAATAGATGAGCAGTTCTTC

j_gene: TRBJ1-5
d_gene: TRBD1
v_gene: TRBV19
CDR3aa: CATGLRGDQPQHF
CDR3nt: TGTGCCACCGGACTCAGGGGGGATCAGCCCCAGCATTTT

j_gene: TRBJ1-4
d_gene: TRBD1
v_gene: TRBV30
CDR3aa: CAQGAKVFEKLFF
CDR3nt: TGTGCCCAGGGGGCGAAGGTTTTTGAAAAACTGTTTTTT

j_gene: TRBJ2-1
d_gene: -
v_gene: TRBV11-2
CDR3aa: CASSPPGSRSYNEQFF
CDR3nt: TGTGCCAGCAGCCCTCCCGGGAGCCGCTCCTACAATGAGCAGTTCTTC

j_gene: TRBJ2-3
d_gene: TRBD2
v_gene: TRBV5-1
CDR3aa: CASSLLASGGAGDTQYF
CDR3nt: TGCGCCAGCAGCTTGCTTGCTAGCGGGGGGGCCGGAGATACGCAGTATTTT

j_gene: TRBJ2-1
d_gene: -
v_gene: TRBV29-1
CDR3aa: CSVVLNAILDNEQFF
CDR3nt: TGCAGCGTTGTTCTAAATGCGATTTTAGACAATGAGCAGTTCTTC

j_gene: TRBJ2-7
d_gene: TRBD1
v_gene: TRBV2
CDR3aa: CASSVDRAAYEQYF
CDR3nt: TGTGCCAGCAGTGTAGACAGGGCGGCGTACGAGCAGTACTTC

j_gene: TRBJ2-4
d_gene: TRBD2
v_gene: TRBV19
CDR3aa: CASSKTMGGINIQYF
CDR3nt: TGTGCCAGTAGTAAAACGATGGGGGGGATAAACATTCAGTACTTC

j_gene: TRBJ2-1
d_gene: -
v_gene: TRBV19
CDR3aa: CASRHTRWGEQFF
CDR3nt: TGTGCCAGTCGACATACTAGGTGGGGTGAGCAGTTCTTC

j_gene: TRBJ2-2
d_gene: TRBD2
v_gene: TRBV27
CDR3aa: CASSRGGAGGRELFF
CDR3nt: TGTGCCAGCAGTAGGGGAGGCGCGGGAGGAAGGGAGCTGTTTTTT

j_gene: TRBJ2-3
d_gene: -
v_gene: TRBV5-1
CDR3aa: CASSDSREDTQYF
CDR3nt: TGCGCCAGCAGCGATTCCAGGGAAGATACGCAGTATTTT

j_gene: TRBJ1-2
d_gene: TRBD1
v_gene: TRBV7-8
CDR3aa: CASSPGQGNYGYTF
CDR3nt: TGTGCCAGCAGCCCGGGACAGGGGAACTATGGCTACACCTTC

j_gene: TRBJ2-3
d_gene: -
v_gene: TRBV5-1
CDR3aa: CASSLAPGDSFTDTQYF
CDR3nt: TGCGCCAGCAGCTTGGCCCCGGGGGACAGCTTCACAGATACGCAGTATTTT

j_gene: TRBJ2-6
d_gene: TRBD2
v_gene: TRBV6-1
CDR3aa: CASSWEGYGANVLTF
CDR3nt: TGTGCCAGCAGCTGGGAGGGGTATGGGGCCAACGTCCTGACTTTC

j_gene: TRBJ1-5
d_gene: -
v_gene: TRBV5-8
CDR3aa: CASSSFPGGQPQHF
CDR3nt: TGTGCCAGCAGCTCCTTTCCAGGCGGGCAGCCCCAGCATTTT

j_gene: TRBJ2-7
d_gene: TRBD2
v_gene: TRBV4-2
CDR3aa: CASSQGTSEFYEQYF
CDR3nt: TGTGCCAGCAGCCAAGGGACTAGCGAGTTCTACGAGCAGTACTTC

j_gene: TRBJ2-3
d_gene: TRBD2
v_gene: TRBV6-1
CDR3aa: CASTGLAGEADTQYF
CDR3nt: TGTGCCAGCACCGGACTAGCGGGAGAAGCGGATACGCAGTATTTT

j_gene: TRBJ2-7
d_gene: -
v_gene: TRBV4-3
CDR3aa: CASSPVFSSYEQYF
CDR3nt: TGCGCCAGCAGCCCCGTGTTCTCCTCCTACGAGCAGTACTTC

j_gene: TRBJ2-3
d_gene: -
v_gene: TRBV6-6
CDR3aa: CASSGDSTDTQYF
CDR3nt: TGTGCCAGCAGTGGGGACTCCACAGATACGCAGTATTTT

j_gene: TRBJ1-2
d_gene: -
v_gene: TRBV2
CDR3aa: CASIPGWGGEVDGYTF
CDR3nt: TGTGCCAGCATTCCTGGTTGGGGGGGAGAGGTCGATGGCTACACCTTC

j_gene: TRBJ1-5
d_gene: -
v_gene: TRBV6-6
CDR3aa: CASSYYSGHQPQHF
CDR3nt: TGTGCCAGCAGTTACTATTCAGGGCATCAGCCCCAGCATTTT

j_gene: TRBJ1-5
d_gene: -
v_gene: TRBV4-2
CDR3aa: CASSQEQGMFEPQHF
CDR3nt: TGTGCCAGCAGCCAAGAGCAGGGGATGTTTGAGCCCCAGCATTTT

j_gene: TRBJ2-5
d_gene: -
v_gene: TRBV29-1
CDR3aa: CSVGEGDWETQYF
CDR3nt: TGCAGCGTTGGGGAAGGGGATTGGGAGACCCAGTACTTC

j_gene: TRBJ2-7
d_gene: -
v_gene: TRBV27
CDR3aa: CASSNRFGEQYF
CDR3nt: TGTGCCAGCAGTAACAGGTTTGGCGAGCAGTACTTC

j_gene: TRBJ2-1
d_gene: TRBD2
v_gene: TRBV6-4
CDR3aa: CASSPLAGNYNEQFF
CDR3nt: TGTGCCAGCAGCCCGCTAGCGGGAAACTACAATGAGCAGTTCTTC

j_gene: TRBJ2-1
d_gene: TRBD2
v_gene: TRBV7-3
CDR3aa: CASSRRTGGDEQFF
CDR3nt: TGTGCCAGCAGCCGAAGGACGGGGGGTGATGAGCAGTTCTTC

j_gene: TRBJ1-6
d_gene: TRBD1
v_gene: TRBV27
CDR3aa: CASSYPRTGGNSPLHF
CDR3nt: TGTGCCAGCAGCTATCCTCGGACAGGGGGAAATTCACCCCTCCACTTT

j_gene: TRBJ1-3
d_gene: -
v_gene: TRBV7-9
CDR3aa: CASSLAPGYGNTIYF
CDR3nt: TGTGCCAGCAGCTTAGCGCCGGGGTACGGAAACACCATATATTTT

j_gene: TRBJ2-2
d_gene: TRBD2
v_gene: TRBV5-1
CDR3aa: CASSLMAGANGELFF
CDR3nt: TGCGCCAGCAGCTTGATGGCGGGAGCGAACGGGGAGCTGTTTTTT

j_gene: TRBJ1-3
d_gene: TRBD1
v_gene: TRBV4-1
CDR3aa: CASSRLDRGGNTIYF
CDR3nt: TGCGCCAGCAGCCGACTAGACAGGGGTGGAAACACCATATATTTT

j_gene: TRBJ2-7
d_gene: TRBD2
v_gene: TRBV7-2
CDR3aa: CASSPTGLAGDKLRDEQYF
CDR3nt: TGTGCCAGCAGCCCCACGGGACTAGCGGGAGATAAGCTTCGGGACGAGCAGTACTTC

j_gene: TRBJ1-1
d_gene: -
v_gene: TRBV6-5
CDR3aa: CASSPNRGGEAFF
CDR3nt: TGTGCCAGCAGCCCCAATAGGGGGGGAGAAGCTTTCTTT

j_gene: TRBJ1-1
d_gene: TRBD1
v_gene: TRBV7-2
CDR3aa: CASSPTGGTSIEAFF
CDR3nt: TGTGCCAGCAGCCCGACAGGGGGTACTTCGATTGAAGCTTTCTTT

j_gene: TRBJ2-1
d_gene: TRBD2
v_gene: TRBV7-2
CDR3aa: CASSLVRPSGSDEQFF
CDR3nt: TGTGCCAGCAGCTTAGTGAGGCCTAGCGGGAGCGATGAGCAGTTCTTC

j_gene: TRBJ1-1
d_gene: TRBD1
v_gene: TRBV9
CDR3aa: CASSANRGGTEAFF
CDR3nt: TGTGCCAGCAGCGCGAACAGGGGCGGCACTGAAGCTTTCTTT

j_gene: TRBJ2-1
d_gene: -
v_gene: TRBV7-6
CDR3aa: CASSLQVSSYNEQFF
CDR3nt: TGTGCCAGCAGCTTACAGGTGAGCTCCTACAATGAGCAGTTCTTC

j_gene: TRBJ1-5
d_gene: TRBD1
v_gene: TRBV27
CDR3aa: CASSEQGPTQPQHF
CDR3nt: TGTGCCAGCAGTGAACAGGGGCCGACCCAGCCCCAGCATTTT

j_gene: TRBJ2-1
d_gene: TRBD2
v_gene: TRBV6-5
CDR3aa: CASSYSTLAGREQFF
CDR3nt: TGTGCCAGCAGTTACTCGACACTAGCGGGGAGGGAGCAGTTCTTC

j_gene: TRBJ1-5
d_gene: TRBD1
v_gene: TRBV5-1
CDR3aa: CASSTLPRDRNSNQPQHF
CDR3nt: TGCGCCAGCAGCACCCTTCCCCGGGACAGAAATAGCAATCAGCCCCAGCATTTT

j_gene: TRBJ1-4
d_gene: -
v_gene: TRBV4-3
CDR3aa: CASSQDRWRSSVFF
CDR3nt: TGCGCCAGCAGCCAAGATAGGTGGAGATCGAGTGTGTTTTTT

j_gene: TRBJ2-6
d_gene: TRBD1
v_gene: TRBV11-2
CDR3aa: CASSLNRGPGANVLTF
CDR3nt: TGTGCCAGCAGCTTAAACAGGGGGCCTGGGGCCAACGTCCTGACTTTC

j_gene: TRBJ2-7
d_gene: TRBD2
v_gene: TRBV27
CDR3aa: CASSLGRGLAYKGYEQYF
CDR3nt: TGTGCCAGCAGTTTAGGGAGGGGACTAGCCTACAAGGGGTACGAGCAGTACTTC

j_gene: TRBJ1-1
d_gene: TRBD1
v_gene: TRBV5-1
CDR3aa: CASSTQGAEAFF
CDR3nt: TGCGCCAGCAGTACCCAGGGGGCTGAAGCTTTCTTT

j_gene: TRBJ2-7
d_gene: -
v_gene: TRBV7-2
CDR3aa: CASSRDWRQERYF
CDR3nt: TGTGCCAGCAGCAGAGACTGGCGACAGGAGCGGTACTTC